The 32 T cell receptor beta chains below all came from one sample that was sequenced in a study of shared clonotypes between healthy human individuals. Repertoires were generated with immunoSEQ multiplex PCR, while TCRdb's copy carries only in-frame clones and drops some. The table records some 2,500,000 clones, approximately 93% of them present only once. The sample was naive CD4+ T cells from PBMCs. Documented subset: CD45RA+ positively selected. Source of these receptors: a man aged 18 to 29 in good health. Some clones in this sample may be carry-over from other donors' samples.

The rearrangement links TRBV9 to TRBJ2-7; D is perhaps TRBD1 or TRBD2 (5 bases each). V lost 4 bases and J 6 bases, leaving 17 bases between the germline ends. CDR3 size: 14 residues. Looked up from germline, CDR1 is SGDLS and CDR2 is YYNGEE. The CDR3 reads CASSPHPPGTEQYF. The CDR3 nucleotides read TGTGCCAGCAGCCCCCATCCGCCCGGGACCGAGCAGTACTTC.

The rearrangement joins TRBV12-5 to TRBJ2-3; tentative D call: TRBD2 (6 bases). CDR1 LGHNT and CDR2 FRNRAP come from the germline V gene. Trimming pared 3 bases from V and 4 bases from J, leaving 17 bases between. The CDR3 runs 16 residues. In DNA form, the CDR3 reads TGTGCTAGTGGTTTTTGGAGGGGAATCGGTCCAGATACGCAGTATTTT. Protein product: CASGFWRGIGPDTQYF.

V gene TRBV6-4 combines with J gene TRBJ2-2, with D unclear. This CDR3 has 13 amino acids. Germline-derived CDR1 and CDR2 are MRHNA and SNTAGT. Trimming left V 2 bases short and J 2 bases short, with 3 bases between. CDR3 sequence: CASSDDNTGELFF. The CDR3 DNA is TGTGCCAGCAGTGACGATAACACCGGGGAGCTGTTTTTT.

The gene calls are TRBV5-1 and TRBJ2-7, with D possibly being TRBD2 (5 bases). V was pared by 1 base and J by 2 bases, with 13 bases between. This CDR3 region has 15 residues. Germline V gene sequence: CDR1 SGHRS, CDR2 YFSETQ. CDR3 residues: CASSLLERDPYEQYF. The CDR3 nucleotides read TGCGCCAGCAGCTTGCTGGAGAGGGATCCCTACGAGCAGTACTTC.

The chain has TRBV9 and TRBJ2-3; D is possibly TRBD1 or TRBD2 (5 bases each). V was cut by 0 bases and J by 6 bases, with 17 bases left in between. This CDR3 is 16 amino acids long. Per the germline V gene, CDR1 is SGDLS and CDR2 is YYNGEE. The CDR3 nucleotides are TGTGCCAGCAGCGTAGGAGGGGTCCCTCGGCTGGATACGCAGTATTTT. This translates into CASSVGGVPRLDTQYF. The full variable domain, its missing parts supplied by reference TRBV9 and TRBJ2-3, is DSGVTQTPKHLITATGQRVTLRCSPRSGDLSVYWYQQSLDQGLQFLIQYYNGEERAKGNILERFSAQQFPDLHSELNLSSLELGDSALYFCASSVGGVPRLDTQYFGPGTRLTVL.

The rearrangement links TRBV7-2 to TRBJ2-7; TRBD1 is a possible D gene (5 bases). V was pared by 4 bases and J by 4 bases, with 14 bases between. CDR3 size: 14 residues. Per germline, CDR1 SGHTA and CDR2 FQGNSA. The CDR3 is CASSSAWGGYEQYF. The CDR3 nucleotides read TGTGCCAGCAGCTCCGCATGGGGCGGTTACGAGCAGTACTTC.

The V call is TRBV18, the J call TRBJ2-7; D call uncertain. CDR1 is KGHSH, CDR2 LQKENI, per germline. The ends were cut back, 1 base at V and 0 bases at J, with 10 bases in the middle. The CDR3 covers 15 residues. Written as DNA, the CDR3 is TGTGCCAGCTCACCACAACAGACGAGCTCCTACGAGCAGTACTTC. Amino acids: CASSPQQTSSYEQYF.

Of note for this clone: The same CDR3 can be traced to other DNA sequences in this sample. For the CDR3, the DNA is TGCGCCAGCAGCTTGCTTGGGACTAGCGGGAATGAGCAGTTCTTC. Translation gives CASSLLGTSGNEQFF. This chain uses TRBV5-1 with TRBJ2-1; 12 nucleotides agree with TRBD2. Germline V gene data show CDR1 as SGHRS and CDR2 as YFSETQ. The J segment lost 7 bases and the V segment lost 1 base, leaving 3 bases of the junction unmatched. The CDR3 extends over 15 amino acids.

The chain employs TRBV5-1 and TRBJ2-7, with a weak D call TRBD1 (6 bases). The germline gives CDR1 SGHRS, CDR2 YFSETQ. The CDR3 runs to 14 residues. V was trimmed by 3 bases and J by 5 bases, leaving 15 bases between them. The CDR3 spells CASSSQPQGNEQYF. The CDR3 DNA sequence: TGCGCCAGCAGCTCGCAACCACAGGGAAACGAGCAGTACTTC.

The chain uses TRBV7-9 and TRBJ2-1, with D perhaps matching TRBD2 (7 bases). V lost 3 bases, J lost 6 bases, and 15 bases lay in between. The CDR3 totals 15 residues. Per germline, CDR1 SEHNR and CDR2 FQNEAQ (reference sequence). CDR3 sequence reads: CASSFRGARFNEQFF. DNA for the CDR3: TGTGCCAGCAGCTTCCGGGGGGCGCGTTTCAATGAGCAGTTCTTC.

The chain couples TRBV6-1 to TRBJ1-3, with D possibly being TRBD1 (5 bases). Germline CDR1 is MNHNS and CDR2 is SASEGT. The CDR3 contains 15 residues. Deletions cut 0 bases from V and 1 base from J, with 7 bases between. This CDR3 reads CASSEATASGNTIYF. The CDR3 DNA reads as TGTGCCAGCAGTGAAGCGACAGCTTCTGGAAACACCATATATTTT.

J is TRBJ2-1 and V is TRBV7-3, with 7 bases identical to TRBD2. J lost 2 bases, V lost 5 bases, and 6 bases had no gene match. Germline V gene lookup returns CDR1 SGHTA and CDR2 FQGTGA. The CDR3 sequence is 15 residues long. The chain's CDR3 is CASSPLGGTYNEQFF. In nucleotides, the CDR3 is TGTGCCAGCAGCCCCCTGGGAGGGACCTACAATGAGCAGTTCTTC. The full variable domain, its missing parts supplied by reference TRBV7-3 and TRBJ2-1, is GAGVSQTPSNKVTEKGKYVELRCDPISGHTALYWYRQSLGQGPEFLIYFQGTGAADDSGLPNDRFFAVRPEGSVSTLKIQRTERGDSAVYLCASSPLGGTYNEQFFGPGTRLTVL.

The chain links TRBV28 to TRBJ1-5; D is uncertain. Germline loops: CDR1 MDHEN, CDR2 SYDVKM. V was trimmed by 8 bases and J by 6 bases, leaving 14 bases between them. This CDR3 spans 13 amino acids. The CDR3, as DNA: TGTGCCAGCGCTGTGGGCAGGCGTCAGCCCCAGCATTTT. It translates to CASAVGRRQPQHF.

This clone is a singleton in its sample. The gene calls are TRBV9 and TRBJ2-1; TRBD2 matches 9 bases. Germline V gene data show CDR1 as SGDLS and CDR2 as YYNGEE. The CDR3 consists of 16 residues. The V gene end was trimmed by 4 bases and the J gene end by 5 bases; junction bases not matched to a gene: 10. In DNA form, the CDR3 reads TGTGCCAGCAGCCCCGGGGGCGGGAGGGCGAACAATGAGCAGTTCTTC. Encoded protein: CASSPGGGRANNEQFF.

J is TRBJ2-4 and V is TRBV28, with 9 nucleotides matching TRBD2. The germline V gene encodes CDR1 MDHEN and CDR2 SYDVKM. This CDR3 contains 13 residues. The junction had 3 bases not matched to a gene; V was cut back by 5 bases and J by 7 bases. CDR3: CASSPTSGNIQYF. The CDR3 DNA sequence: TGTGCCAGCAGTCCGACTAGCGGTAACATTCAGTACTTC. Together with reference TRBV28 and TRBJ2-4, the CDR3 gives the full variable domain: DVKVTQSSRYLVKRTGEKVFLECVQDMDHENMFWYRQDPGLGLRLIYFSYDVKMKEKGDIPEGYSVSREKKERFSLILESASTNQTSMYLCASSPTSGNIQYFGAGTRLSVL.

V usage is TRBV2 and J usage is TRBJ2-1, with D tentatively TRBD1 (5 bases). CDR1 is SNHLY, CDR2 FYNNEI, per germline. V was shortened by 1 base and J by 15 bases, with 22 bases between the two germline ends. The CDR3 has 15 amino acids. CDR3 in amino acids: CASSEGNRTPSSAFF. As DNA, the CDR3 is TGTGCCAGCAGTGAAGGGAACAGGACCCCCTCAAGTGCGTTCTTC.

The chain has TRBV28 and TRBJ2-5; 9 bases are shared with TRBD1. The germline V gene encodes CDR1 MDHEN and CDR2 SYDVKM. V lost 3 bases, J lost 1 base, and 6 bases stayed unmatched. The CDR3 runs to 16 residues. The CDR3 region is CASSFGGQGIQETQYF. CDR3 sequence (DNA): TGTGCCAGCAGTTTCGGGGGACAGGGTATCCAAGAGACCCAGTACTTC.

The chain is built from TRBV7-9 and TRBJ1-3; D remains ambiguous. There are 16 residues in the CDR3. V shed 1 base and J shed 0 bases, with 10 bases lying between them. CDR1 and CDR2 (germline): SEHNR, FQNEAQ (reference sequence). The DNA of the CDR3 is TGTGCCAGCAGCTTAGTGGTTGATGACTCTGGAAACACCATATATTTT. Its translation: CASSLVVDDSGNTIYF. Complete variable domain (other parts from reference TRBV7-9 and TRBJ1-3): DTGVSQNPRHKITKRGQNVTFRCDPISEHNRLYWYRQTLGQGPEFLTYFQNEAQLEKSRLLSDRFSAERPKGSFSTLEIQRTEQGDSAMYLCASSLVVDDSGNTIYFGEGSWLTVV.

V is TRBV6-6 and J is TRBJ2-3; possibly TRBD2 for D (6 bases). The CDR3 runs to 14 residues. Germline V CDR1 and CDR2: MNHNY, SVGAGI (reference sequence). The V end lost 8 bases, the J end lost 6 bases, and 18 bases lay between the germline ends. The CDR3 loop reads CASVGHRGADTQYF. The CDR3 coding sequence is TGTGCCAGCGTGGGTCACCGCGGGGCGGATACGCAGTATTTT.

For this clone: Other DNA variants within this sample encode the same CDR3. The chain joins TRBV18 to TRBJ2-7, with no clear D. The V gene lost 1 base and the J gene lost 1 base, with 8 bases spanning the gap. This CDR3 is 14 amino acids long. The germline V gene has CDR1 KGHSH and CDR2 LQKENI. The CDR3 nucleotides are TGTGCCAGCTCACCACGGGCACGGTCCTACGAGCAGTACTTC. Its protein is CASSPRARSYEQYF.

This clone appeared a single time. This sequence joins TRBV2 and TRBJ1-3; D unclear. Germline CDR1 and CDR2: SNHLY and FYNNEI. Trimming left V 3 bases short and J 2 bases short, with 11 bases between. The CDR3 sequence is 15 residues long. As DNA, the CDR3 is TGTGCCAGCAGTGAGTCGGGTGCTACTGGAAACACCATATATTTT. Amino acids: CASSESGATGNTIYF.

The chain joins TRBV7-8 to TRBJ2-3; 14 bases match TRBD2. Germline loops: CDR1 SGHVS, CDR2 FQNEAQ. Losses at the gene ends were 3 bases for V and 0 bases for J; bases not matched to a gene: 8. The CDR3 loop spans 19 amino acids. The CDR3 is CASSFRTSGRTPSTDTQYF. The CDR3 DNA follows: TGTGCCAGCAGCTTCCGGACTAGCGGGAGGACCCCAAGCACAGATACGCAGTATTTT.

Details on this clone: The same CDR3 is also encoded by other DNA sequences in this sample. The V and J genes are TRBV6-5 and TRBJ1-2; 9 positions agree with TRBD1. The CDR3 contains 11 residues. Germline-derived CDR1 and CDR2 are MNHEY and SVGAGI. With V trimmed by 5 bases and J by 8 bases, 0 bases remained unmatched. This CDR3 reads CASSTGGGYTF. The CDR3, as DNA: TGTGCCAGCAGTACAGGGGGCGGCTACACCTTC.

The CDR3 region is CASSQAWTSGSTDTQYF. In DNA form, the CDR3 reads TGTGCCAGCAGCCAAGCATGGACTAGCGGATCCACAGATACGCAGTATTTT. V is TRBV14 and J is TRBJ2-3; TRBD2 aligns across 10 bases. This CDR3 has 17 residues. V was clipped by 1 base and J by 2 bases; unmatched bases: 6. The germline V gene encodes CDR1 SGHDN and CDR2 FVKESK.

A remark on this clone: Other nucleotide sequences from this sample produce the same CDR3. This chain uses TRBV5-1 with TRBJ2-1; D is unclear. Per germline, CDR1 SGHRS and CDR2 YFSETQ. This CDR3 is built from 16 residues. The V gene lost 1 base and the J gene lost 0 bases, with 11 bases spanning the gap. The CDR3, as DNA: TGCGCCAGCAGCTTGAGGCAGGCCAGCTCCTACAATGAGCAGTTCTTC. Translated: CASSLRQASSYNEQFF.

The chain joins TRBV7-8 to TRBJ1-1, with no clear D. The length of the CDR3 is 12 residues. Germline CDR1 reads SGHVS; CDR2 reads FQNEAQ. Trimming removed 8 bases at V and 0 bases at J, with 7 bases between. CDR3 in DNA: TGTGCCAGCTTGGGTCTGAACACTGAAGCTTTCTTT. This translates into CASLGLNTEAFF. Together with reference TRBV7-8 and TRBJ1-1, the CDR3 gives the full variable domain: GAGVSQSPRYKVAKRGQDVALRCDPISGHVSLFWYQQALGQGPEFLTYFQNEAQLDKSGLPSDRFFAERPEGSVSTLKIQRTQQEDSAVYLCASLGLNTEAFFGQGTRLTVV.

In this sample, this clone turned up once. This chain uses TRBV10-1 with TRBJ2-5; D possibly corresponds to TRBD1 (6 bases). Deletions cut 0 bases from V and 4 bases from J, with 18 bases between. This CDR3 region has 17 residues. Germline V CDR1 and CDR2: WNHNN, SYGVQD (reference sequence). CDR3 DNA: TGCGCCAGCAGTGAGTCGAATCATCATGGGGGCGCAGAGACCCAGTACTTC. Its protein product is CASSESNHHGGAETQYF.

The chain combines TRBV2 with TRBJ1-3, with D unresolved. The CDR3 loop spans 13 amino acids. The V and J ends lost 6 bases and 2 bases respectively, with 8 bases between them. Germline lookup yields CDR1 SNHLY and CDR2 FYNNEI. The CDR3 loop reads CASSPTTGNTIYF. In DNA, the CDR3 is TGTGCCAGCAGCCCGACAACTGGAAACACCATATATTTT.

The rearrangement uses TRBV6-6 and TRBJ1-5, with 9 bases fitting TRBD1. V lost 4 bases to trimming and J lost 4 bases; unmatched junction nucleotides: 5. This CDR3 is built from 15 residues. Germline CDR1 is MNHNY and CDR2 is SVGAGI (reference sequence). The CDR3 DNA is TGTGCCAGCAGTTTCGCGACAGGGGGTAATCAGCCCCAGCATTTT. It translates to CASSFATGGNQPQHF.

The chain has TRBV4-3 and TRBJ2-1; weak D call: TRBD1 (6 bases). Per the germline V gene, CDR1 is LGHNA and CDR2 is YSLEER. This CDR3 has 16 amino acids. Trimming left V 2 bases short and J 6 bases short, with 17 bases between. The CDR3 region is CASSQTLGQSLNEQFF. The CDR3 nucleotides are TGCGCCAGCAGCCAAACCCTCGGACAGTCTCTCAATGAGCAGTTCTTC.

About this clone: The identical CDR3 is also encoded by other nucleotide sequences in the sample. The chain carries TRBV28 and TRBJ1-1, with D uncertain. V lost 3 bases to trimming and J lost 0 bases, with 5 bases between them. This CDR3 comprises 13 residues. Germline V gene lookup returns CDR1 MDHEN and CDR2 SYDVKM. The CDR3 sequence: CASSFLVNTEAFF. In DNA, the CDR3 is TGTGCCAGCAGTTTCTTGGTGAACACTGAAGCTTTCTTT. Drawing the rest from reference TRBV28 and TRBJ1-1, the complete variable domain is DVKVTQSSRYLVKRTGEKVFLECVQDMDHENMFWYRQDPGLGLRLIYFSYDVKMKEKGDIPEGYSVSREKKERFSLILESASTNQTSMYLCASSFLVNTEAFFGQGTRLTVV.

V and J are TRBV19 and TRBJ1-4; D gene uncertain. The germline CDR1 and CDR2 sequences are LNHDA and SQIVND (reference sequence). This CDR3 is 15 amino acids long. Trimming took 7 bases from V and 5 from J, leaving 17 bases between them. The CDR3 is CASTPSTLGNEKLFF. CDR3 coding DNA: TGTGCCAGTACACCCTCGACACTTGGGAATGAAAAACTGTTTTTT. The full variable domain, in which reference TRBV19 and TRBJ1-4 provide the parts outside the CDR3, is DGGITQSPKYLFRKEGQNVTLSCEQNLNHDAMYWYRQDPGQGLRLIYYSQIVNDFQKGDIAEGYSVSREKKESFPLTVTSAQKNPTAFYLCASTPSTLGNEKLFFGSGTQLSVL.